Detailed here is one TCR beta chain. Its antigen is unknown. These data belong to a study of chemoradiotherapy in HPV16-positive cancers. Study as a whole: Candidate HPV-specific T-cell clones and common TCR motifs came from functional assays in two HPV16-positive patients. The study, taken as a whole, reports: During treatment, candidate HPV-specific clones and E7-related motifs expanded in tumor. HPV-responsive T-cell expansion during chemoradiotherapy was linked to improved recurrence-free survival in HPV16-positive patients.

Trimming took 6 bases from V and 0 from J, leaving 6 bases between them. The germline gives CDR1 SNHLY, CDR2 FYNNEI. The CDR3 has 12 amino acids. Samples were taken several times over chemoradiotherapy. Only in-frame clones appear in the TCRdb table, and some are missing; sequencing was by immunoSEQ multiplex PCR. The sample records 500 to 600 clones, 80% to 90% being singletons. This sequence was found in a human donor with HPV-associated anogenital cancer. The sample in question was tumor tissue, obtained from a patient who underwent chemoradiotherapy. The V and J genes are TRBV2 and TRBJ2-7; no clear D gene. The CDR3 DNA follows: TGTGCCAGCAGAGGTCTCTCCTACGAGCAGTACTTC. Translation: CASRGLSYEQYF.